The rows below give T cell receptor beta chains drawn from one sample of a study of blood T cell repertoires in COVID-19. The method was immunoSEQ multiplex PCR; TCRdb's version includes in-frame clones alone and lacks a portion of them. Here the sample spans roughly 190,000 clones, 65% to 85% being singletons. The sample was PBMCs or T cells enriched from blood (not recorded which). These receptor sequences come from a woman aged 25 to 39 who had been exposed to COVID-19. Each CDR3 is given with its conserved first and last residue. The order of the fields is CDR3 length, J gene, clone size, D gene, V gene, CDR3 DNA, CDR3 protein. A D gene is named only where the DNA matches it firmly. Size is stated for part of the rows, as once, few or many counts, or as a class when the clone is expanded.

21	TRBJ2-5	.	.	TRBV21-1	TGTGCCAGCAGCAAAGAAAGGGCGGCTAGCGGGGCCCTGGGGGAGTATGAGACCCAGTACTTC	CASSKERAASGALGEYETQYF
14	TRBJ2-1	.	.	TRBV2	TGTGCCAGCAGTGCTACACTAGGCCCCAATGAGCAGTTCTTC	CASSATLGPNEQFF
15	TRBJ1-1	.	TRBD1	TRBV6-6	TGTGCCAGCAAATTTGATTCCGGGACAGTTACTGAAGCTTTCTTT	CASKFDSGTVTEAFF
17	TRBJ1-3	.	.	TRBV4-1	TGCGCCAGCAGCCAAGGCGCCCGGACAGTTTCTGGAAACACCATATATTTT	CASSQGARTVSGNTIYF
11	TRBJ1-1	.	.	TRBV20-1	TGCAGTACGGACACGAACACTGAAGCTTTCTTT	CSTDTNTEAFF
16	TRBJ1-2	.	.	TRBV7-9	TGTGCCAGCAGCATGGACAGTCGGATTACTAGGGGGGGCTACACCTTC	CASSMDSRITRGGYTF
16	TRBJ2-5	.	TRBD1	TRBV11-2	TGTGCCAGCAGCACAGACAGGGAGCCCCTCCAAGAGACCCAGTACTTC	CASSTDREPLQETQYF
17	TRBJ1-4	.	TRBD1	TRBV14	TGTGCCAGCAGCCACACCCCCCTGACAGGGGGCAGGGAAAAACTGTTTTTT	CASSHTPLTGGREKLFF
17	TRBJ2-3	.	.	TRBV9	TGTGCCAGCAGCAGTGGAAGGGCGGGGGCAAGCACAGATACGCAGTATTTT	CASSSGRAGASTDTQYF
14	TRBJ2-2	.	.	TRBV4-3	TGCGCCAGCAGCCAAGATGGGAGCACCGGGGAGCTGTTTTTT	CASSQDGSTGELFF
14	TRBJ2-1	.	.	TRBV9	TGTGCCAGCAGTCGAGAACAGGGCTACAATGAGCAGTTCTTC	CASSREQGYNEQFF
13	TRBJ1-2	.	TRBD1	TRBV19	TGTGCCAGTAGTTCCCAGGGACAGCGCGTTTTGACCTTC	CASSSQGQRVLTF
14	TRBJ2-5	.	.	TRBV2	TGTGCCAGCAGAATTATCGGGACTCAAGAGACCCAGTACTTC	CASRIIGTQETQYF
13	TRBJ2-1	.	TRBD2	TRBV27	TGTGCCAGCAGTTTAGGACTAGCCTTTGAGCAGTTCTTC	CASSLGLAFEQFF
20	TRBJ2-5	few	TRBD2	TRBV2	TGTGCCAGCAGCGGAAGGTCTAGCGGGGGGTCCTTGCGTGGCAAGGAGACCCAGTACTTC	CASSGRSSGGSLRGKETQYF
15	TRBJ1-3	once	.	TRBV10-2	TGCGCCAGCAGTGTAGAGGGAGACCCTGGAAACACCATATATTTT	CASSVEGDPGNTIYF
14	TRBJ1-4	once	TRBD1	TRBV7-2	TGTGCCAGCAGCGCGGGACAGCTTAATGAAAAACTGTTTTTT	CASSAGQLNEKLFF
15	TRBJ1-1	.	TRBD1	TRBV7-2	TGTGCCAGCAGCACCAACCTCGGGACAGGGGGTGAAGCTTTCTTT	CASSTNLGTGGEAFF
14	TRBJ2-3	.	.	TRBV6-4	TGTGCCAGCAGTGTCTTGGCATCCGCAGATACGCAGTATTTT	CASSVLASADTQYF
17	TRBJ1-5	.	TRBD1	TRBV3-1/TRBV3-2	TGTGCCAGCAGCCACCGGGACAGGGAAGAGAGCAATCAGCCCCAGCATTTT	CASSHRDREESNQPQHF
15	TRBJ2-1	.	TRBD2	TRBV6-2/TRBV6-3	TGTGCCAGCAGTTACTCCTCGGGGGGTATGTATGAGCAGTTCTTC	CASSYSSGGMYEQFF
16	TRBJ2-2	.	TRBD2	TRBV30	TGTGCCTGGAACCTACCTAGCGGGAGGAACACCGGGGAGCTGTTTTTT	CAWNLPSGRNTGELFF